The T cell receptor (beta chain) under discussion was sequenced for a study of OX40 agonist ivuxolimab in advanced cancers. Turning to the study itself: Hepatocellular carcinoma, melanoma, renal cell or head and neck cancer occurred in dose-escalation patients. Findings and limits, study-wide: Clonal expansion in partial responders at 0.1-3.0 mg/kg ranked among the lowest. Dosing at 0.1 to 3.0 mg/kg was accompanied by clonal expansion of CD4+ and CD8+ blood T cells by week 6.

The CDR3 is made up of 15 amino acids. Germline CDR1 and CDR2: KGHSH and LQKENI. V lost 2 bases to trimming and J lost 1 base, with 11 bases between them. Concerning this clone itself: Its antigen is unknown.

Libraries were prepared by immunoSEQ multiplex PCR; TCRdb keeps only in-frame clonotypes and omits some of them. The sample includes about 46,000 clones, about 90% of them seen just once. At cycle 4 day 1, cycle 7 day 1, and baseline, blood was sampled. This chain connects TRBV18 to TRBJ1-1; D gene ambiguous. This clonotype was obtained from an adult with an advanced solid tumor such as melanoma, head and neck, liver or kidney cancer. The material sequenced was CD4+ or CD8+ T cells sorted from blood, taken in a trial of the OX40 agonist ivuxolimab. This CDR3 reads CASSPSIVKNTEAFF. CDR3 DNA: TGTGCCAGCTCACCATCTATCGTCAAGAACACTGAAGCTTTCTTT.